The T cell receptor (beta chain) under discussion was sequenced for a study of OX40 agonist ivuxolimab in advanced cancers. Study summary: Ivuxolimab, which is an agonistic anti-OX40 (CD134) antibody, was administered to the patients. Three patients got partial responses; one had hepatocellular carcinoma and two had cutaneous melanoma.

CDR1 is SGHTA and CDR2 is FQGNSA in the germline V gene. Trimming took off 5 bases at V and 3 bases at J, with 14 bases between the two ends. The CDR3 length is 14 residues. Whole-study findings and limits: Clonal expansion by week 6 occurred in CD4+ and CD8+ blood T cells (at 0.1 to 3.0 mg/kg). The study found that CD8+ T cells averaged more expanded clones than CD4+.

Produced via immunoSEQ multiplex PCR; TCRdb's table is partial and in-frame only. There are about 140,000 clones in the sample; more than 85% occur only once, and approximately 1% lies in the top ten. Comment on this clone: Its antigen remains unknown.

The chain is built from TRBV7-2 and TRBJ2-7, with a weak D call TRBD1 (6 bases). The source was CD4+ or CD8+ T cells sorted from blood, collected in a trial of the OX40 agonist ivuxolimab. The receptor was derived from an adult with an advanced solid tumor such as melanoma, head and neck, liver or kidney cancer. The CDR3 sequence: CASSPDRLYYEQYF. In nucleotides, the CDR3 is TGTGCCAGCAGCCCGGACAGACTCTACTACGAGCAGTACTTC.